The 30 T cell receptor beta chains given below trace back to one sample, sequenced in a study of blood T cell repertoires in COVID-19. Generated by immunoSEQ multiplex PCR, the TCRdb table keeps only in-frame clones and is missing some. The table has a few hundred thousand clones, roughly 90% seen once. The sequencing input was peripheral blood. The receptor source for this set is a woman in her twenties or thirties with COVID-19, enrolled during active disease.

V usage is TRBV6-6 and J usage is TRBJ2-7; TRBD2 is a possible D gene (6 bases). Trimming cost V 6 bases and J 0 bases, with 12 bases left between them. CDR3 length: 14 amino acids. Germline values: CDR1 MNHNY, CDR2 SVGAGI (reference sequence). For the CDR3, the DNA is TGTGCCAGCAGCCCCGGGAGCCTCTCCTACGAGCAGTACTTC. Protein product: CASSPGSLSYEQYF.

This clone was detected once. The chain's CDR3 is CASSLGGTGGNQPQHF. The CDR3 DNA is TGCGCCAGCAGCTTGGGCGGGACAGGGGGAAATCAGCCCCAGCATTTT. The J gene is TRBJ1-5, the V gene TRBV5-1; 11 bases are shared with TRBD1. The CDR3 has 16 amino acids. V gave up 0 bases and J gave up 4 bases; unmatched junction bases: 3. Germline CDR1 is SGHRS and CDR2 is YFSETQ. The whole variable domain, remainder taken from reference TRBV5-1 and TRBJ1-5, is KAGVTQTPRYLIKTRGQQVTLSCSPISGHRSVSWYQQTPGQGLQFLFEYFSETQRNKGNFPGRFSGRQFSNSRSEMNVSTLELGDSALYLCASSLGGTGGNQPQHFGDGTRLSIL.

In nucleotides, the CDR3 is TGTGCCAGCAGCCCAACCCCTAGGACTACTAACAATGAGCAGTTCTTC. This codes for CASSPTPRTTNNEQFF. The chain has TRBV7-6 and TRBJ2-1; D possibly corresponds to TRBD2 (6 bases). V was trimmed by 5 bases and J by 5 bases, leaving 19 bases between them. This CDR3 spans 16 amino acids. The V gene's germline CDR1 is SGHVS and CDR2 FNYEAQ.

This clone has only a few counts. The J gene is TRBJ1-2, the V gene TRBV18, with D possibly matching TRBD1 (6 bases). Germline assignment: CDR1 KGHSH and CDR2 LQKENI. V lost 3 bases and J lost 1, with 12 bases in between. The CDR3 has 15 amino acids. DNA of the CDR3: TGTGCCAGCTCACCGGATGCGGACAGTAACTATGGCTACACCTTC. Its translation is CASSPDADSNYGYTF.

The V gene is TRBV5-1, the J gene TRBJ1-1; D unclear. Germline lookup yields CDR1 SGHRS and CDR2 YFSETQ. This CDR3 has 14 amino acids. Trimming pared 4 bases from V and 3 bases from J, leaving 13 bases between. CDR3 sequence reads: CASSRDGGYTEAFF. DNA for the CDR3: TGCGCCAGCAGCAGAGATGGAGGATACACTGAAGCTTTCTTT.

This clone was counted a single time. The CDR3 here is CAWSRDFNEKLFF. CDR3 in DNA: TGTGCCTGGAGTCGAGACTTTAATGAAAAACTGTTTTTT. V is TRBV30 and J is TRBJ1-4; D call uncertain. Germline-derived CDR1 and CDR2 are GTSNPN and SVGIG (reference sequence). This CDR3 has 13 residues. V dropped 2 bases and J dropped 4 bases, with 8 bases sitting between them. Drawing the rest from reference TRBV30 and TRBJ1-4, the complete variable domain is SQTIHQWPATLVQPVGSPLSLECTVEGTSNPNLYWYRQAAGRGLQLLFYSVGIGQISSEVPQNLSASRPQDRQFILSSKKLLLSDSGFYLCAWSRDFNEKLFFGSGTQLSVL.

The chain couples TRBV6-1 to TRBJ1-1; D remains ambiguous. V was clipped by 3 bases and J by 0 bases, with 11 bases between them. CDR1 MNHNS and CDR2 SASEGT come from the germline V gene. The CDR3 runs 15 residues. The DNA for the CDR3 is TGTGCCAGCAGTGAGAGACACGTTATGAACACTGAAGCTTTCTTT. This codes for CASSERHVMNTEAFF.

The chain links TRBV5-1 to TRBJ2-3; TRBD2 aligns across 14 bases. The length of the CDR3 is 18 residues. Trimming at V came to 3 bases and at J to 1 base, leaving 7 bases not matched to a gene. Looked up from germline, CDR1 is SGHRS and CDR2 is YFSETQ. CDR3 protein: CASSSLRGLAGGTDTQYF. CDR3 nucleotide sequence: TGCGCCAGCAGCTCCTTGAGGGGACTAGCGGGAGGCACAGATACGCAGTATTTT.

The CDR3 loop is CASSLSPRQGREETQYF. The CDR3 DNA follows: TGTGCCAGCAGTTTATCTCCCCGACAGGGGCGGGAAGAGACCCAGTACTTC. J is TRBJ2-5 and V is TRBV27; the match to TRBD1 covers 8 bases. The length of the CDR3 is 17 residues. The germline gives CDR1 MNHEY, CDR2 SMNVEV (reference sequence). Trimming removed 0 bases from V and 3 bases from J; junction bases left unmatched: 9.

The chain recombines TRBV7-2 with TRBJ2-6; unclear D gene. V was clipped by 5 bases and J by 0 bases, with 8 bases between them. This CDR3 has 15 residues. The germline CDR1 and CDR2 sequences are SGHTA and FQGNSA. This CDR3 is CASSAPVSGANVLTF. The CDR3 region has the DNA TGTGCCAGCAGCGCCCCGGTCTCTGGGGCCAACGTCCTGACTTTC.

The CDR3 DNA is TGTGCCAGCAGCCCCCGGGACAGAGGGTTCGGTGGGGGCTACACCTTC. It codes for CASSPRDRGFGGGYTF. The chain carries TRBV2 and TRBJ1-2; the match to TRBD1 covers 7 bases. With V trimmed by 6 bases and J by 8 bases, 18 bases remained unmatched. The CDR3 has 16 amino acids. Germline assignment: CDR1 SNHLY and CDR2 FYNNEI.

This chain joins TRBV27 and TRBJ1-5; 7 bases line up with TRBD1. Germline V gene data show CDR1 as MNHEY and CDR2 as SMNVEV (reference sequence). CDR3 length equals 14 residues. V lost 6 bases to trimming and J lost 2 bases; unmatched junction nucleotides: 4. CDR3 sequence reads: CASRLGGGNQPQHF. The CDR3 DNA follows: TGTGCCAGCAGACTAGGGGGCGGCAATCAGCCCCAGCATTTT.

This chain links TRBV4-1 with TRBJ1-2; D is uncertain. V shed 4 bases and J shed 4 bases, with 13 bases lying between them. Germline V gene lookup returns CDR1 MGHRA and CDR2 YSYEKL. This CDR3 comprises 14 residues. CDR3 in amino acids: CASSPGLEAYGYTF. The CDR3 DNA reads TGCGCCAGCAGCCCTGGACTGGAGGCCTATGGCTACACCTTC.

The chain uses TRBV5-4 and TRBJ2-1, with 9 bases fitting TRBD1. The CDR3 sequence is 15 residues long. CDR1 is SGHNT and CDR2 is YYREEE in the germline V gene (reference sequence). The ends lost 2 bases at V and 6 bases at J; junction bases unmatched: 6. CDR3 residues: CASSFQTGGTNEQFF. CDR3 sequence (DNA): TGTGCCAGCAGCTTCCAGACAGGGGGGACCAATGAGCAGTTCTTC. Supplemented by reference TRBV5-4 and TRBJ2-1, the full variable domain reads ETGVTQSPTHLIKTRGQQVTLRCSSQSGHNTVSWYQQALGQGPQFIFQYYREEENGRGNFPPRFSGLQFPNYSSELNVNALELDDSALYLCASSFQTGGTNEQFFGPGTRLTVL.

The chain carries TRBV5-8 and TRBJ2-7, with a weak D call TRBD2 (5 bases). The CDR3 sequence is 12 residues long. Germline CDR1 and CDR2: SGHTS and YDEGEE. Trimming took off 4 bases at V and 6 bases at J, with 11 bases between the two ends. CDR3 amino acids: CASSGSATEQYF. In nucleotides, the CDR3 is TGTGCCAGCAGCGGGAGCGCAACCGAGCAGTACTTC.

The chain couples TRBV10-2 to TRBJ2-5; 8 nucleotides match TRBD2. The CDR3 extends over 14 amino acids. From germline, CDR1 is WSHSY and CDR2 SAAADI. The V segment lost 6 bases and the J segment 1 base; nucleotides outside the gene matches: 4. The CDR3 DNA reads TGCGCCAGCAGGAGACTAGCGAGCCAAGAGACCCAGTACTTC. The encoded protein is CASRRLASQETQYF.

This clone was seen a single time. V gene TRBV27 combines with J gene TRBJ2-1; 7 bases are shared with TRBD2. The CDR3 length is 18 residues. The V gene end was trimmed by 2 bases and the J gene end by 4 bases; junction bases not matched to a gene: 14. The V gene's germline CDR1 is MNHEY and CDR2 SMNVEV (reference sequence). This CDR3 reads CASSLPPFSGREYNEQFF. CDR3 bases: TGTGCCAGCAGTTTACCCCCCTTCTCTGGGAGGGAATACAATGAGCAGTTCTTC.

The chain recombines TRBV28 with TRBJ1-1, with 7 bases that match TRBD1. V was pared by 7 bases and J by 0 bases, with 5 bases of the junction left unmatched. Germline assignment: CDR1 MDHEN and CDR2 SYDVKM. This CDR3 has 14 amino acids. The DNA for the CDR3 is TGTGCCAGCACCAGGGGGAACTTGAACACTGAAGCTTTCTTT. Its protein product is CASTRGNLNTEAFF.

The J gene is TRBJ1-5, the V gene TRBV19; D uncertain. Trimming took 6 bases from V and 0 from J, leaving 9 bases between them. The CDR3 loop spans 14 amino acids. Germline V gives CDR1 LNHDA, CDR2 SQIVND (reference sequence). CDR3: CASRESHSNQPQHF. DNA for the CDR3: TGTGCCAGTAGGGAGAGCCATAGCAATCAGCCCCAGCATTTT.

The chain couples TRBV7-9 to TRBJ1-2; TRBD1 is a possible D gene (5 bases). The CDR3 has 13 residues. Trimming shortened V by 4 bases and J by 6 bases, and 12 bases separated the two germline ends. Germline V gene lookup returns CDR1 SEHNR and CDR2 FQNEAQ (reference sequence). CDR3 amino acids: CASSSSTTDGYTF. Here the CDR3 DNA reads TGTGCCAGCAGCTCCTCAACGACAGATGGCTACACCTTC.

The chain has TRBV7-9 and TRBJ1-1; possible D gene TRBD1, 5 bases. V was trimmed by 2 bases and J by 0 bases, leaving 10 bases between them. The CDR3 consists of 15 residues. CDR1 is SEHNR and CDR2 is FQNEAQ in the germline V gene (reference sequence). The CDR3 DNA reads TGTGCCAGCAGCTTAAGTCAGGGATTGAACACTGAAGCTTTCTTT. Its protein product is CASSLSQGLNTEAFF.

This chain joins TRBV19 and TRBJ2-6, with D unresolved. The CDR3 consists of 18 residues. Trimming stripped 5 bases from V and 2 bases from J, with 19 bases between. Germline assignment: CDR1 LNHDA and CDR2 SQIVND (reference sequence). The CDR3 loop reads CASSPPVQVSTGANVLTF. The CDR3 nucleotides are TGTGCCAGTAGTCCCCCGGTGCAGGTCTCGACTGGGGCCAACGTCCTGACTTTC.

This chain links TRBV28 with TRBJ1-4, with D possibly TRBD1 on 5 matching bases. CDR1 and CDR2 from the germline V gene are MDHEN and SYDVKM. Trimming left V 4 bases short and J 0 bases short, with 12 bases between. This CDR3 is built from 16 residues. The DNA of the CDR3 is TGTGCCAGCAGTTCACTTCAGGGTCCAACTAATGAAAAACTGTTTTTT. Its translation is CASSSLQGPTNEKLFF.

The chain joins TRBV5-8 to TRBJ2-2; 11 nucleotides agree with TRBD2. Germline assignment: CDR1 SGHTS and CDR2 YDEGEE. This CDR3 has 15 amino acids. Trimming took 5 bases from V and 4 from J; bases not matched to a gene: 4. This CDR3 is CASRPSGRLTGELFF. CDR3 DNA: TGTGCCAGCAGACCTAGCGGGAGGCTCACCGGGGAGCTGTTTTTT.

The rearrangement uses TRBV7-9 and TRBJ2-7; D is unresolved. Trimming removed 1 base at V and 1 base at J, with 8 bases between. This CDR3 spans 14 amino acids. Germline CDR1 reads SEHNR; CDR2 reads FQNEAQ (reference sequence). In DNA form, the CDR3 reads TGTGCCAGCAGCTTAGGAGGCATATCCTACGAGCAGTACTTC. Translating it yields CASSLGGISYEQYF.

The genes are TRBV10-3 and TRBJ1-5; 9 bases agree with TRBD1. The CDR3 spans 14 residues. Germline CDR1 and CDR2: ENHRY and SYGVKD. Losses at the gene ends were 7 bases for V and 3 bases for J; bases not matched to a gene: 4. The CDR3 protein is CAIKGQGHNQPQHF. In nucleotides, the CDR3 is TGTGCCATCAAGGGACAGGGACACAATCAGCCCCAGCATTTT.

J is TRBJ2-2 and V is TRBV19; the match to TRBD2 covers 7 bases. V dropped 3 bases and J dropped 7; count of bases not matched to a gene: 8. This CDR3 is built from 15 residues. The germline V gene has CDR1 LNHDA and CDR2 SQIVND (reference sequence). The CDR3 nucleotides are TGTGCCAGTAGTATCCGGACTAGTGGTATCGGGGAGCTGTTTTTT. Translation: CASSIRTSGIGELFF.

The CDR3 DNA reads as TGCGCCAGCAGCCCCCGACAGGGCCCCTACAATGAGCAGTTCTTC. This gives the protein CASSPRQGPYNEQFF. The gene calls are TRBV5-1 and TRBJ2-1, with 7 bases lining up with TRBD1. The CDR3 length is 15 residues. Germline lookup yields CDR1 SGHRS and CDR2 YFSETQ. The junction had 6 bases not matched to a gene; V was cut back by 4 bases and J by 2 bases.

V usage is TRBV15 and J usage is TRBJ1-2, with a tentative D call TRBD1 (5 bases). V lost 2 bases and J 4 bases, leaving 17 bases between the germline ends. The CDR3 length is 16 residues. CDR1 LNHNV and CDR2 YYDKDF come from the germline V gene (reference sequence). The CDR3, as DNA: TGTGCCACCAGCAGAATCAGCCCGCAGGGAAGCTATGGCTACACCTTC. Its translation: CATSRISPQGSYGYTF.

The rearrangement uses TRBV5-6 and TRBJ2-3, with D tentatively TRBD1 (6 bases). The germline gives CDR1 SGHDT, CDR2 YYEEEE. The CDR3 runs to 15 residues. V dropped 3 bases and J dropped 0 bases, with 11 bases sitting between them. The CDR3 DNA sequence: TGTGCCAGCAGCTACGGGACACCAAGCACAGATACGCAGTATTTT. Translating it yields CASSYGTPSTDTQYF.